This T cell receptor beta chain comes out of a study of tumor-infiltrating lymphocytes in oesophageal squamous cell carcinoma. A single record per CDR3 protein comes from TCRdb applying MiXCR to the PCR reads. The sample holds about 23,000 distinct CDR3 sequences, more than 35% seen once. V dropped 2 bases and J dropped 3 bases, with 8 bases sitting between them. Germline CDR1 and CDR2: MNHGY and SAAAGT. CDR3 length: 14 residues. The source is a male donor with esophageal squamous cell carcinoma. The sample consisted of esophageal tumor tissue. V usage is TRBV6-8 and J usage is TRBJ2-1, with D unresolved. CDR3 DNA sequence: TGTGCCAGCAGTTACGATTACCGCTACAATGAGCAGTTCTTC. Translating gives CASSYDYRYNEQFF.